The table lists the clone carrying this TCR beta chain with a few counts. Its antigen remains unknown. Unique molecular identifiers were incorporated when the TCRbeta library was constructed. From the PCR reads, TCRdb called clonotypes with MiXCR, one entry per CDR3 protein. The sample carries 750,000 to 950,000 distinct CDR3 sequences, about 16% recorded once. The data are from a study of T-cell reconstitution after alpha-beta-depleted transplantation in children. Study-wide results and limits: At the one-year point after transplant, T-cell counts and TCRbeta diversity were found to come mostly from T cells that had been newly produced. Reportedly, alpha-beta T cells present about two months post-transplant originated from several hundred expanded clones of graft origin.

The CDR3 is 17 amino acids. In germline, CDR1 is SGHKS, CDR2 YYEKEE (reference sequence). V lost 0 bases, J lost 3 bases, and 7 bases stayed unmatched. Sequenced material: PBMCs, mostly from graft donor cells, taken 360 days after TCRalphabeta/CD19-depleted stem cell transplant. The chain has TRBV5-5 and TRBJ1-1; 11 positions agree with TRBD1. This receptor was obtained from a male patient between 5 and 17 years old who had a stem cell transplant for acute lymphoblastic leukemia, so the T cells may come from the graft donor. The CDR3 here is CASSLGDRGKRDTEAFF. The CDR3 DNA reads TGTGCCAGCAGCTTGGGGGACAGGGGGAAGAGGGACACTGAAGCTTTCTTT.